This T cell receptor beta chain was obtained from a study of response to subunit inactivated influenza vaccine. Points from the study as a whole: The authors offered the suggestion that each seasonal influenza vaccination recruits few new T cells.

TCRdb reprocessed the RT-PCR reads with MiXCR, giving one entry per CDR3 protein. Here the sample spans more than 550,000 distinct CDR3 sequences, 12% being singletons. In its sample, this clonotype was seen once. Its matching antigen is unknown. Given a much more abundant clone one base away, this may be a read error. The clonotype comes from a man aged 45 to 65 who received an inactivated influenza vaccine. Sample: PBMCs from blood, taken on the day of vaccination.

The CDR3 region is CASSSDRLYEQYF. CDR3 coding DNA: TGCGCCAGCAGCTCGGACAGGCTTTACGAGCAGTACTTC. The chain combines TRBV5-1 with TRBJ2-7; 7 bases align to TRBD1. With V trimmed by 3 bases and J by 4 bases, 4 bases remained unmatched. CDR1 is SGHRS, CDR2 YFSETQ, per germline. CDR3 length: 13 amino acids.